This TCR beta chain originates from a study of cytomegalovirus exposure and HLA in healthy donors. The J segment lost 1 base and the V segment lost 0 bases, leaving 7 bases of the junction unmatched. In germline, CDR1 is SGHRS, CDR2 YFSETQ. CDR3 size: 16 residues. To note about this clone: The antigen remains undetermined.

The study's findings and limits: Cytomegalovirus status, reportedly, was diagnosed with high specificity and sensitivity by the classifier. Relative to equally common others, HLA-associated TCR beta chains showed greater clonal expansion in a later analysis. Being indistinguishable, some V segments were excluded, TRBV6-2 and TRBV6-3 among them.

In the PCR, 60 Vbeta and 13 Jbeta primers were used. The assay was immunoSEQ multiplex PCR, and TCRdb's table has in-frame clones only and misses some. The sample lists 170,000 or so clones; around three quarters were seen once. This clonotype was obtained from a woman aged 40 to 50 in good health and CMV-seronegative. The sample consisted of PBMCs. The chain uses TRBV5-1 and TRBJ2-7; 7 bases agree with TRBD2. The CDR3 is CASSLVPGGVSYEQYF. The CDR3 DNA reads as TGCGCCAGCAGCTTGGTCCCGGGGGGAGTTTCCTACGAGCAGTACTTC.